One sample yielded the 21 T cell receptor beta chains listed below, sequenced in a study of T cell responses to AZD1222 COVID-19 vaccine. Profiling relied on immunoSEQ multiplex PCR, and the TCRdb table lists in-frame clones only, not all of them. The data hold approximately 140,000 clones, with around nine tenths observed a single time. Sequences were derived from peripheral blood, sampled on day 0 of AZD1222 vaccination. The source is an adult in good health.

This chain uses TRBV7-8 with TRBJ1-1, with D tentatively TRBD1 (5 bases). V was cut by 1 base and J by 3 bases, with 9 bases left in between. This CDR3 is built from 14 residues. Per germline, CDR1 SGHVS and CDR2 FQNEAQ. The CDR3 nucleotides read TGTGCCAGCAGCTTAGGGTCAGGGTACACTGAAGCTTTCTTT. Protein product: CASSLGSGYTEAFF.

Here the CDR3 DNA reads TGTGCCAGCAGCACCGGGACGCGGAATTCACCCCTCCACTTT. Translation: CASSTGTRNSPLHF. The chain has TRBV9 and TRBJ1-6; maybe TRBD1 (5 bases). V lost 4 bases to trimming and J lost 7 bases, with 12 bases between them. The CDR3 runs 14 residues. CDR1 is SGDLS, CDR2 YYNGEE, per germline. The whole variable domain, filled in from reference TRBV9 and TRBJ1-6, reads DSGVTQTPKHLITATGQRVTLRCSPRSGDLSVYWYQQSLDQGLQFLIQYYNGEERAKGNILERFSAQQFPDLHSELNLSSLELGDSALYFCASSTGTRNSPLHFGNGTRLTVT.

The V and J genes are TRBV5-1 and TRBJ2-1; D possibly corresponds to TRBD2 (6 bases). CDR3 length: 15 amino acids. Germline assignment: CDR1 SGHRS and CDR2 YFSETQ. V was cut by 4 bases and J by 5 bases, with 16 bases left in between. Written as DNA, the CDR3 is TGCGCCAGCAGCCGCGGGTGGGGGGTAGACAATGAGCAGTTCTTC. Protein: CASSRGWGVDNEQFF.

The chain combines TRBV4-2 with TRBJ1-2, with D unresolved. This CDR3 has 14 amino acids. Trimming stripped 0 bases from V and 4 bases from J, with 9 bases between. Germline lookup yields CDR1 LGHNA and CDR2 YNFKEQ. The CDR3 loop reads CASSQDIAVYGYTF. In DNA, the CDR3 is TGTGCCAGCAGCCAAGATATAGCAGTCTATGGCTACACCTTC.

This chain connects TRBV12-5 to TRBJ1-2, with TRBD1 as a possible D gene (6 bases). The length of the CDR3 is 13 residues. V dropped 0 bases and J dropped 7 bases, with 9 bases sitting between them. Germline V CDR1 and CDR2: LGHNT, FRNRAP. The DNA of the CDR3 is TGTGCTAGTGGTTTGGTACGGGGGGCTGGCTACACCTTC. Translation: CASGLVRGAGYTF.

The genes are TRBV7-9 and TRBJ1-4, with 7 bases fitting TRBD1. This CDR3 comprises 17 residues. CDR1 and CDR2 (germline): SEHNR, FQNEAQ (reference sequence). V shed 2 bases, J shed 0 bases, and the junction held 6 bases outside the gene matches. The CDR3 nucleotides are TGTGCCAGCAGCTTATGGACAGGACGGGCAACTAATGAAAAACTGTTTTTT. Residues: CASSLWTGRATNEKLFF.

In nucleotides, the CDR3 is TGTGCCAGCTCACCAAACTACGAGCAGTACTTC. Encoded protein: CASSPNYEQYF. V gene TRBV18 combines with J gene TRBJ2-7; D unresolved. The V gene's germline CDR1 is KGHSH and CDR2 LQKENI. The CDR3 spans 11 residues. V dropped 2 bases and J dropped 3 bases, with 2 bases sitting between them.

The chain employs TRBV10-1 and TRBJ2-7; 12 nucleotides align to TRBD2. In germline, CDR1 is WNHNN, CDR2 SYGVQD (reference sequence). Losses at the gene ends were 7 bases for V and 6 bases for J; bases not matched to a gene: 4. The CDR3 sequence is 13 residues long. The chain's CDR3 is CASKLAGGSEQYF. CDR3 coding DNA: TGCGCCAGCAAACTAGCGGGAGGATCCGAGCAGTACTTC.

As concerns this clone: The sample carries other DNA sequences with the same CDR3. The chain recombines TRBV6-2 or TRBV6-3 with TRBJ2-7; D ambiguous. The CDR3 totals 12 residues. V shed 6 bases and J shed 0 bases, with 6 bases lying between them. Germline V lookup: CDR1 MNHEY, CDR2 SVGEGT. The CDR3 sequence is CASSPTSYEQYF. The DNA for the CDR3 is TGTGCCAGCAGCCCCACCTCCTACGAGCAGTACTTC.

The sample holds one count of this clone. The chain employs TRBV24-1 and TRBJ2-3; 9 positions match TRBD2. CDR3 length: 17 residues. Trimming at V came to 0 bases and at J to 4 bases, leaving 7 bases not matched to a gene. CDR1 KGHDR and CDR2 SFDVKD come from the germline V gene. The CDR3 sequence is CATSDLLDSGSPDTQYF. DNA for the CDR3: TGTGCCACCAGTGATTTGCTTGATAGCGGGAGCCCAGATACGCAGTATTTT.

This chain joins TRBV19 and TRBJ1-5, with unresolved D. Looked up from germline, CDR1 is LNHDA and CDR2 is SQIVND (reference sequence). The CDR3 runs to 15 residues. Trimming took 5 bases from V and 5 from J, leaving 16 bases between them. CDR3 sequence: CASSSSSGGDQPQHF. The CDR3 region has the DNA TGTGCCAGTAGTTCCTCCTCGGGAGGAGATCAGCCCCAGCATTTT.

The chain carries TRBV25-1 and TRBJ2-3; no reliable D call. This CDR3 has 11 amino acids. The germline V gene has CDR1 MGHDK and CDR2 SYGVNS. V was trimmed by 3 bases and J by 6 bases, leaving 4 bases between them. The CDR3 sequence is CASSDGDTQYF. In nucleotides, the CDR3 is TGTGCCAGCAGTGATGGGGATACGCAGTATTTT.

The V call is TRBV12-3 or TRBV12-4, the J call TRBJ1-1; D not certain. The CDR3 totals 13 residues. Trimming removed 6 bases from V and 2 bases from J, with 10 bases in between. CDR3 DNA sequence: TGTGCCAGCAGCCTCAGCCCAAACACTGAAGCTTTCTTT. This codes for CASSLSPNTEAFF.

DNA for the CDR3: TGTGCCAGCAGCCACAGGGAAATCGGAGGCAATGAGCAGTTCTTC. Translation gives CASSHREIGGNEQFF. The rearrangement joins TRBV7-2 to TRBJ2-1, with a weak D call TRBD1 (6 bases). Per germline, CDR1 SGHTA and CDR2 FQGNSA. The CDR3 has 15 residues. V lost 5 bases, J lost 6 bases, and 17 bases lay in between.

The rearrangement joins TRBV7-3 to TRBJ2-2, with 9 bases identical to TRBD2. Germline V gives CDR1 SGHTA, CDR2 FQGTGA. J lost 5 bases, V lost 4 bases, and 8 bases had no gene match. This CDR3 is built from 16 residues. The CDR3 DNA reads TGTGCCAGCAGCTCCGGGGGGAGCGGGGGGACCGGGGAGCTGTTTTTT. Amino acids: CASSSGGSGGTGELFF. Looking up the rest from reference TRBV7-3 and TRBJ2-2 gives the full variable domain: GAGVSQTPSNKVTEKGKYVELRCDPISGHTALYWYRQSLGQGPEFLIYFQGTGAADDSGLPNDRFFAVRPEGSVSTLKIQRTERGDSAVYLCASSSGGSGGTGELFFGEGSRLTVL.

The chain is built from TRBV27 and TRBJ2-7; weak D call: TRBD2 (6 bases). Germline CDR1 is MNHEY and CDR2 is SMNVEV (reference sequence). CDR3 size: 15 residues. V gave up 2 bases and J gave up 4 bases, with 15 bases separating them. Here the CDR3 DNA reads TGTGCCAGCAGTTTAAGACCAGCAGGGAGGTACGAGCAGTACTTC. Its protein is CASSLRPAGRYEQYF.

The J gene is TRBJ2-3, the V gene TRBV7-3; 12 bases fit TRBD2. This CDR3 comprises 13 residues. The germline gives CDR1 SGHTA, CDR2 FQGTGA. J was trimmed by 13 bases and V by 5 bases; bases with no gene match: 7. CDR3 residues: CASSPGLAGRKYF. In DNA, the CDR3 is TGTGCCAGCAGCCCCGGACTAGCGGGGAGGAAGTATTTT.

The DNA for the CDR3 is TGTGCCAGCAGGGGGGCTAGCCCCTACGAGCAGTACTTC. It specifies CASRGASPYEQYF. The chain recombines TRBV28 with TRBJ2-7, with D maybe TRBD1 (6 bases). This CDR3 comprises 13 residues. Germline loops: CDR1 MDHEN, CDR2 SYDVKM. Deletions cut 6 bases from V and 2 bases from J, with 11 bases between.

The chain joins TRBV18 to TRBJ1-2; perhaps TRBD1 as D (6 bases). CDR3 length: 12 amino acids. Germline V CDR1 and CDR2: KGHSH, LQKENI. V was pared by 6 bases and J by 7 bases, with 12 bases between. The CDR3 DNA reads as TGTGCCAGCTCGGCAGGGGCTCCTGGCTACACCTTC. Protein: CASSAGAPGYTF.

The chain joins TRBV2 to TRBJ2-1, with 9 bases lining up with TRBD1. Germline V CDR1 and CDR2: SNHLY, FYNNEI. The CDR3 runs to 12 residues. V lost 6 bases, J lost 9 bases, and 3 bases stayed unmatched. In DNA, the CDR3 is TGTGCCAGCAGCGGGACAGGGTTTGAGCAGTTCTTC. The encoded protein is CASSGTGFEQFF.

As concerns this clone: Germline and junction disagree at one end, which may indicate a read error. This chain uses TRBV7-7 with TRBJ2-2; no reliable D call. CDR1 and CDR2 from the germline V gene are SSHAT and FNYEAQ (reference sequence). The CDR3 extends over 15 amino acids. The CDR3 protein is CASSLLDSATGELFF. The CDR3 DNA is TGTGCTAGCAGCTTATTGGATTCGGCCACCGGGGAGCTGTTTTTT.